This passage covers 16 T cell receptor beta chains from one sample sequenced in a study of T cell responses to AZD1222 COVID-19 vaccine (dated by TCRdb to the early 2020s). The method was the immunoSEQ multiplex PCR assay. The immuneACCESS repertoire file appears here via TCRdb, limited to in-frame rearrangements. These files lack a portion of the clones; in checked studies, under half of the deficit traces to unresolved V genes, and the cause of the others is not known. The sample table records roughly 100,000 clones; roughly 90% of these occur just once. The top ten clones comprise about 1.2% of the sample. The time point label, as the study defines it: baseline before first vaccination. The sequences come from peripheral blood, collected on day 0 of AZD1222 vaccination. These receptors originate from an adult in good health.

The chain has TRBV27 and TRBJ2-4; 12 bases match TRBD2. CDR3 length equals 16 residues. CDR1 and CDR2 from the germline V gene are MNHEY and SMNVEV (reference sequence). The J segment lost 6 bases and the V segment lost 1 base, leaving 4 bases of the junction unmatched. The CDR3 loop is CASSLWASGGGNIQYF. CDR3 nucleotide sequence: TGTGCCAGCAGTTTATGGGCTAGCGGGGGGGGAAACATTCAGTACTTC.

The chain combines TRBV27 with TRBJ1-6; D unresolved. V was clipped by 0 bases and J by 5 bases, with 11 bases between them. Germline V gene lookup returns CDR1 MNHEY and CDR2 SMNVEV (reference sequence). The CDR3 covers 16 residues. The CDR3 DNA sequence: TGTGCCAGCAGTTTATCGTGGAGCCTTAATAATTCACCCCTCCACTTT. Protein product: CASSLSWSLNNSPLHF.

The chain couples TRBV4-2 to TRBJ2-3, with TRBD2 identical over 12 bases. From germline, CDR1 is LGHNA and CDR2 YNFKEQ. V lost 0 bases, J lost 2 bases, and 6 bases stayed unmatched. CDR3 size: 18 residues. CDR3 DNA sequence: TGTGCCAGCAGCCAAGATTATGGACTAGCGGGGATCACAGATACGCAGTATTTT. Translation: CASSQDYGLAGITDTQYF.

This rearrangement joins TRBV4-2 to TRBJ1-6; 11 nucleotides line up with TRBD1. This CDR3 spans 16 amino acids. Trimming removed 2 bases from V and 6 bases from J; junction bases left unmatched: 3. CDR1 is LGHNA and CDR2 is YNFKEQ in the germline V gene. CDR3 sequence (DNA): TGTGCCAGCAGCCAAAGGACAGGGGGCAGTAATTCACCCCTCCACTTT. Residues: CASSQRTGGSNSPLHF.

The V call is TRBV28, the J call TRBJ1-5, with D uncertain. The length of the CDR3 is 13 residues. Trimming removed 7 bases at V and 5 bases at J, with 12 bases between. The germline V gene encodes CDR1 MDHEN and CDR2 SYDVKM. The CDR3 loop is CASTSAGDQPQHF. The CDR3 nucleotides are TGTGCCAGCACCTCGGCGGGTGATCAGCCCCAGCATTTT.

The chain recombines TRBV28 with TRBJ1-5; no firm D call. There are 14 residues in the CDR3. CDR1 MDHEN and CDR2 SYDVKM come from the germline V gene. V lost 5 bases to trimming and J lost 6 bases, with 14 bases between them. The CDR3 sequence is CASSKDGGGQPQHF. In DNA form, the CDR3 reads TGTGCCAGCAGTAAAGATGGCGGAGGTCAGCCCCAGCATTTT.

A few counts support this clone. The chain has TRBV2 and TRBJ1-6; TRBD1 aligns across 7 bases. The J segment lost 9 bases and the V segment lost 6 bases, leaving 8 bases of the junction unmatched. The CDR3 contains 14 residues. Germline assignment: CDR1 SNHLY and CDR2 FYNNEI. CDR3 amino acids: CASSQTGNGSPLHF. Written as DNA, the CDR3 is TGTGCCAGCAGCCAGACAGGGAACGGTTCACCCCTCCACTTT. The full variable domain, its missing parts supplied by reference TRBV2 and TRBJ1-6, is EPEVTQTPSHQVTQMGQEVILRCVPISNHLYFYWYRQILGQKVEFLVSFYNNEISEKSEIFDDQFSVERPDGSNFTLKIRSTKLEDSAMYFCASSQTGNGSPLHFGNGTRLTVT.

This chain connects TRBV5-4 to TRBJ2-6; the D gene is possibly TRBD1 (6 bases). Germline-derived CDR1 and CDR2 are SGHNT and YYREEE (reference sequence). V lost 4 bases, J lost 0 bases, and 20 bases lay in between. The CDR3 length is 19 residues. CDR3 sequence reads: CASSPTPGHASSGANVLTF. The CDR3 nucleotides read TGTGCCAGCAGCCCCACGCCGGGACACGCGAGCTCTGGGGCCAACGTCCTGACTTTC.

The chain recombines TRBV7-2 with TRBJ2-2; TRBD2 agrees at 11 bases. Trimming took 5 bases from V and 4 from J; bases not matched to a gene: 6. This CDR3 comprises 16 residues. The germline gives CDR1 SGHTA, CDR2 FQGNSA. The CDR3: CASSKGLAGSTGELFF. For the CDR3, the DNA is TGTGCCAGCAGCAAAGGACTAGCGGGTTCCACCGGGGAGCTGTTTTTT.

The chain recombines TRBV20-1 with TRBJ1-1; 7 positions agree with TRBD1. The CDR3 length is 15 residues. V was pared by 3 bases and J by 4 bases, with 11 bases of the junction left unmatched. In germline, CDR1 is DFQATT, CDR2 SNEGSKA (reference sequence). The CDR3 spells CSASVQRGHGTEAFF. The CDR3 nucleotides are TGCAGTGCTAGTGTACAGAGGGGGCATGGCACTGAAGCTTTCTTT.

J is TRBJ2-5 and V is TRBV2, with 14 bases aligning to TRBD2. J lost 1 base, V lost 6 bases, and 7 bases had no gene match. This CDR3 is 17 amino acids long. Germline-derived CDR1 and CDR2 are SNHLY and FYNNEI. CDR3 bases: TGTGCCAGCAGCCCCGGACTAGCGGGGGGTTTCCAAGAGACCCAGTACTTC. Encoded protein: CASSPGLAGGFQETQYF. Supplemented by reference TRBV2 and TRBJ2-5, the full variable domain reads EPEVTQTPSHQVTQMGQEVILRCVPISNHLYFYWYRQILGQKVEFLVSFYNNEISEKSEIFDDQFSVERPDGSNFTLKIRSTKLEDSAMYFCASSPGLAGGFQETQYFGPGTRLLVL.

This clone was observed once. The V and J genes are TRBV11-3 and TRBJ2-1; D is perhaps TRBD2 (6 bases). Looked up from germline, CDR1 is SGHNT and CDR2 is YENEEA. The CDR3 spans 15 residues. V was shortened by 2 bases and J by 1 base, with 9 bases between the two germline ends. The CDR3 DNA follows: TGTGCCAGCAGCTTATTTAGCGGTTCCTACAATGAGCAGTTCTTC. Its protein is CASSLFSGSYNEQFF.

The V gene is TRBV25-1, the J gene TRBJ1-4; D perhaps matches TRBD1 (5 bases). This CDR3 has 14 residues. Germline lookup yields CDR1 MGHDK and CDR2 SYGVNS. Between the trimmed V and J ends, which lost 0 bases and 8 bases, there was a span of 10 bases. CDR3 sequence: CASSEYWGTEKLFF. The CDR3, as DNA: TGTGCCAGCAGTGAATATTGGGGGACGGAAAAACTGTTTTTT.

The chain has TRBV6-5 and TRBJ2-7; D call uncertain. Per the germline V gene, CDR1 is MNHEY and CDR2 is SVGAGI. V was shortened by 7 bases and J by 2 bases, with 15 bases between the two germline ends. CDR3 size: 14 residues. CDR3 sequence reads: CASTQEWEAYEQYF. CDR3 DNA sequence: TGTGCCAGCACCCAGGAGTGGGAAGCCTACGAGCAGTACTTC.

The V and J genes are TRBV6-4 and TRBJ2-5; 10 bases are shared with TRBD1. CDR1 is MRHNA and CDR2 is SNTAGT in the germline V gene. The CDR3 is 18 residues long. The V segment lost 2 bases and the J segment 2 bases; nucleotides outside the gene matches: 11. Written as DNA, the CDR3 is TGTGCCAGCAGTGACACGAACCGGGACAGGGGACTGCAAGAGACCCAGTACTTC. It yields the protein CASSDTNRDRGLQETQYF.

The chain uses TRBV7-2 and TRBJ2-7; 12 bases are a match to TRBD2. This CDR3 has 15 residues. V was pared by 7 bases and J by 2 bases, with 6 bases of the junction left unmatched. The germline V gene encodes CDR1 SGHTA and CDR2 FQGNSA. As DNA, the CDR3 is TGTGCCAGCACCCCACTAGCGGGGGGTACCTACGAGCAGTACTTC. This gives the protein CASTPLAGGTYEQYF.